Presented here are 16 T cell receptor beta chains from one specimen sequenced in a study of T cell repertoires in cytomegalovirus infection (dated by TCRdb to between 2018 and 2021). No antigen has been identified for these receptors. TCRdb shows the sequencer as Illumina HiSeq 1500. The raw public reads went through TCRdb reprocessing: fastp at Q25, MiXCR clone calling, in-frame beta chains kept. Identical CDR3 protein sequences are pooled into one entry, listed with their most common genes and DNA. Within this sample are about 770,000 distinct CDR3 sequences, with almost 30% of them counted one time only. Around 13% of the sample rests with the top ten. The label giving this sample's treatment or condition can be read as: in vitro stimulation with specific CMV peptide epitopes to enrich CMV-specific T cells. The sample here was cultured CD8+ T cells from PBMCs, taken from culture after CMV antigen stimulation. The receptors originated from a human donor in good health (CMV status not recorded). Some clones in this sample may be carry-over from other donors' samples.

The V and J genes are TRBV6-1 and TRBJ1-2; D is unclear. V was clipped by 5 bases and J by 2 bases, with 12 bases between them. This CDR3 spans 14 amino acids. Germline V CDR1 and CDR2: MNHNS, SASEGT. Here the CDR3 DNA reads TGTGCCAGCAGTAACCGCGGGTCGAACTATGGCTACACCTTC. This sequence encodes CASSNRGSNYGYTF.

The V and J genes are TRBV27 and TRBJ2-1; no reliable D call. V gave up 7 bases and J gave up 2 bases, with 9 bases separating them. The CDR3 covers 13 residues. Germline V gene data show CDR1 as MNHEY and CDR2 as SMNVEV (reference sequence). The CDR3 nucleotides read TGTGCCAGCACCTCCGGCCCCTACAATGAGCAGTTCTTC. Translated: CASTSGPYNEQFF.

There are many counts of this clonotype. The rearrangement joins TRBV7-9 to TRBJ1-3, with D unresolved. This CDR3 contains 14 residues. V shed 6 bases and J shed 0 bases, with 9 bases lying between them. Germline V gene lookup returns CDR1 SEHNR and CDR2 FQNEAQ (reference sequence). The CDR3 DNA reads TGTGCCAGCAGGCCCGGTTCCTCTGGAAACACCATATATTTT. Translated: CASRPGSSGNTIYF.

The gene calls are TRBV19 and TRBJ1-6; 8 bases agree with TRBD1. Losses at the gene ends were 6 bases for V and 1 base for J; bases not matched to a gene: 11. CDR1 LNHDA and CDR2 SQIVND come from the germline V gene (reference sequence). This CDR3 is 18 amino acids long. The CDR3 is CASSPGQGKESYNSPLHF. CDR3 bases: TGTGCCAGTAGCCCTGGACAGGGAAAGGAATCCTATAATTCACCCCTCCACTTT.

This clonotype was counted ten times or more. This rearrangement joins TRBV7-2 to TRBJ2-7; the match to TRBD2 covers 11 bases. V trimming: 1 base; J trimming: 9 bases; junction bases outside the gene matches: 8. The germline gives CDR1 SGHTA, CDR2 FQGNSA. CDR3 length equals 15 residues. CDR3 in DNA: TGTGCCAGCAGCTTAGTGGGTAGCGGGGGGGCCGGGCAGTACTTC. Amino acid sequence: CASSLVGSGGAGQYF.

This chain connects TRBV27 to TRBJ2-3; no definite D call. CDR1 is MNHEY, CDR2 SMNVEV, per germline (reference sequence). V was clipped by 1 base and J by 2 bases, with 10 bases between them. The CDR3 has 15 residues. In DNA, the CDR3 is TGTGCCAGCAGTTTATTCCGATCCCCCACAGATACGCAGTATTTT. Amino acids: CASSLFRSPTDTQYF.

The rearrangement uses TRBV10-3 and TRBJ1-1; D call uncertain. This CDR3 spans 15 amino acids. The V end was cut by 3 bases, the J end by 2 bases, with 13 bases between. CDR1 ENHRY and CDR2 SYGVKD come from the germline V gene. The DNA for the CDR3 is TGTGCCATCAGTGAAGTGAGCACAGCAAACACTGAAGCTTTCTTT. It yields the protein CAISEVSTANTEAFF.

This clonotype was observed a handful of times. This sequence joins TRBV7-2 and TRBJ2-3; 11 positions agree with TRBD2. The CDR3 spans 16 residues. Germline V gene data show CDR1 as SGHTA and CDR2 as FQGNSA. Losses at the gene ends were 2 bases for V and 4 bases for J; bases not matched to a gene: 5. This CDR3 is CASSLRLAGPSDTQYF. The CDR3 DNA sequence: TGTGCCAGCAGCTTAAGACTAGCGGGGCCCTCAGATACGCAGTATTTT.

Notes on this clonotype: The junction does not match germline at one end; this may be a read error. The chain employs TRBV5-3 and TRBJ2-1; D unclear. TRBV5-3 is given ORF status, its function remaining uncertain. The CDR3 is 14 residues long. The DNA of the CDR3 is TGTGCCAGCAGCTTGGTTACCTCCTACAATGAGCAGTTCTTC. It is translated as CASSLVTSYNEQFF.

The genes are TRBV7-8 and TRBJ1-4; D gene unclear. The germline V and J ends were trimmed by 2 bases and 3 bases, with 7 bases remaining between them. The CDR3 consists of 14 residues. Germline V gene lookup returns CDR1 SGHVS and CDR2 FQNEAQ. Written as DNA, the CDR3 is TGTGCCAGCAGCTTAAAAGGGTCTAATGAAAAACTGTTTTTT. Protein: CASSLKGSNEKLFF.

V and J are TRBV14 and TRBJ1-1; 8 positions match TRBD1. The CDR3 has 15 residues. From germline, CDR1 is SGHDN and CDR2 FVKESK. After removal of 4 bases from V and 1 base from J, the junction contained 5 bases not matched to a gene. In nucleotides, the CDR3 is TGTGCCAGCAGCCCCTGGACAGGGTCGAACACTGAAGCTTTCTTT. Protein: CASSPWTGSNTEAFF.

This clonotype was recorded a few times. The J gene is TRBJ2-7, the V gene TRBV6-6; D possibly uses TRBD1 or TRBD2 (5 bases each). CDR1 MNHNY and CDR2 SVGAGI come from the germline V gene (reference sequence). V was clipped by 10 bases and J by 7 bases, with 14 bases between them. The CDR3 loop spans 11 amino acids. CDR3 region: CATRAGGEQYV. The DNA for the CDR3 is TGTGCCACCCGAGCTGGGGGAGAGCAGTACGTC.

This clonotype was seen only a few times. The rearrangement joins TRBV12-3 or TRBV12-4 to TRBJ2-3; D unclear. The CDR3 length is 12 residues. Trimming removed 8 bases at V and 2 bases at J, with 8 bases between. CDR3 protein: CASRSDTDTQYF. CDR3 nucleotide sequence: TGTGCCAGCCGGTCGGACACAGATACGCAGTATTTT.

The CDR3 DNA sequence: TGTGCCAGCAGCTTATCCCCCACGCGGGACAGGGAGGGCTACACCTTC. This codes for CASSLSPTRDREGYTF. The rearrangement links TRBV11-2 to TRBJ1-2; 9 positions agree with TRBD1. Germline CDR1 and CDR2: SGHAT and FQNNGV. V shed 2 bases, J shed 8 bases, and the junction held 12 bases outside the gene matches. There are 16 residues in the CDR3.

V gene TRBV7-6 combines with J gene TRBJ1-3, with unresolved D. V lost 4 bases and J 8 bases, leaving 12 bases between the germline ends. Germline V gene sequence: CDR1 SGHVS, CDR2 FNYEAQ. This CDR3 is built from 13 residues. CDR3 residues: CASSSGRPDTIYF. In DNA form, the CDR3 reads TGTGCCAGCAGCTCCGGGCGTCCAGACACCATATATTTT.

V usage is TRBV9 and J usage is TRBJ2-4; 16 nucleotides agree with TRBD2. The V and J ends lost 4 bases and 0 bases, in that order; junction bases with no gene match: 4. The CDR3 is 18 amino acids. CDR1 and CDR2 from the germline V gene are SGDLS and YYNGEE. The DNA for the CDR3 is TGTGCCAGCAGCCCGGGACTAGCGGGGGGGCCAGCCAAAAACATTCAGTACTTC. Protein sequence: CASSPGLAGGPAKNIQYF.